This T cell receptor beta chain came from a study of shared clonotypes between healthy human individuals. CD45RO-negative cells were positively selected for CCR7, leaving out terminally differentiated effector memory CD45RA+ cells. Within Nashville, Tennessee resided all donors, each a Caucasian adult. Findings and caveats of the study: Unshared clonotypes carried lower generation probabilities than those common to all four donors. Across subsets, estimated richness was generally greater for naive than for memory populations.

The genomic DNA of each subset was split evenly across several immunoSEQ plates. Some clones are missing from TCRdb's copy, which holds only in-frame ones; the method was immunoSEQ multiplex PCR. The sample gives fewer than 1 million clones, around 96% of which show up once; around 0.21% is in the top ten. With regard to this clone: The target antigen is unknown.

The CDR3 runs to 16 residues. The V gene's germline CDR1 is SGHNT and CDR2 YYREEE (reference sequence). The V end lost 2 bases, the J end lost 4 bases, and 15 bases lay between the germline ends. Sequencing was carried out using naive CD8+ T cells sorted from blood. The clonotype comes from a man younger than 45 in good health. V is TRBV5-4 and J is TRBJ2-2; TRBD2 might be the D (5 bases). The CDR3 is CASSLLGSGATGELFF. Here the CDR3 DNA reads TGTGCCAGCAGCTTACTTGGGAGCGGCGCCACCGGGGAGCTGTTTTTT. The full variable domain, rest sourced from reference TRBV5-4 and TRBJ2-2, is ETGVTQSPTHLIKTRGQQVTLRCSSQSGHNTVSWYQQALGQGPQFIFQYYREEENGRGNFPPRFSGLQFPNYSSELNVNALELDDSALYLCASSLLGSGATGELFFGEGSRLTVL.